One T cell receptor (beta chain) is described in this entry. This sample was included in a study of control samples from healthy donors and cancer patients. Germline CDR1 SGHTA, CDR2 FQGTGA. This CDR3 region has 12 residues. After removal of 2 bases from V and 13 bases from J, the junction contained 8 bases not matched to a gene. The method was immunoSEQ multiplex PCR; TCRdb's version includes in-frame clones alone and lacks a portion of them. The sample includes approximately 110,000 clones, roughly nine tenths of them seen just once. The sequence was collected from a young woman in good health. The sample consisted of blood. This rearrangement joins TRBV7-3 to TRBJ2-7; 7 positions agree with TRBD2. CDR3 residues: CASSLPPGLPYF. CDR3 DNA: TGTGCCAGCAGCTTACCCCCGGGACTACCTTACTTC.